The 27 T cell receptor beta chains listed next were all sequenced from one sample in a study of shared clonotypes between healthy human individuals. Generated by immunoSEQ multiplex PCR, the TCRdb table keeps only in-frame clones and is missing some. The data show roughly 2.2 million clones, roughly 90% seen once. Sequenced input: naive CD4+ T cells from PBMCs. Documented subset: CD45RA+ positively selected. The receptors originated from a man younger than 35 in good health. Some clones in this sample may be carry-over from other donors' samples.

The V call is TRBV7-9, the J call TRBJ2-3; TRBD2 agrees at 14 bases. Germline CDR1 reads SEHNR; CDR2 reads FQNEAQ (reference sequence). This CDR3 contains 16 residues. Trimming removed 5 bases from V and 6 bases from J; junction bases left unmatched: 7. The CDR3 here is CASSRPGLAGGDTQYF. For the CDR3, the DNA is TGTGCCAGCAGCAGACCTGGACTAGCGGGGGGTGATACGCAGTATTTT. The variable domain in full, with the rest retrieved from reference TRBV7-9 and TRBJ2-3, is DTGVSQNPRHKITKRGQNVTFRCDPISEHNRLYWYRQTLGQGPEFLTYFQNEAQLEKSRLLSDRFSAERPKGSFSTLEIQRTEQGDSAMYLCASSRPGLAGGDTQYFGPGTRLTVL.

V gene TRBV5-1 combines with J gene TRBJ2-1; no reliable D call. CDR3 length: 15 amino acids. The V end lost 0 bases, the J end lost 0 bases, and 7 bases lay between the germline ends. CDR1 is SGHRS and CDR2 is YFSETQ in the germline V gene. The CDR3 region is CASSLDESSYNEQFF. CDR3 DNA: TGCGCCAGCAGCTTGGATGAGAGCTCCTACAATGAGCAGTTCTTC.

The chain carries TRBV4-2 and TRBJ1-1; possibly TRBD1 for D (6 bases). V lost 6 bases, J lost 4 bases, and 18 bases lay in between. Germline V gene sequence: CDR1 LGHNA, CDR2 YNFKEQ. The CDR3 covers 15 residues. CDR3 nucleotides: TGTGCCAGCAGTCTTATCGGGGGGCAGGGCACTGAAGCTTTCTTT. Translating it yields CASSLIGGQGTEAFF.

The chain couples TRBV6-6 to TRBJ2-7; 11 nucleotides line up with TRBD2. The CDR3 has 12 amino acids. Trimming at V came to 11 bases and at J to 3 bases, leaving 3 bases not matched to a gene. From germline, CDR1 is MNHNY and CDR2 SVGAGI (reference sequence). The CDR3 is CAAGLAVYEQYF. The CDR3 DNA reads TGTGCCGCGGGACTAGCGGTCTACGAGCAGTACTTC.

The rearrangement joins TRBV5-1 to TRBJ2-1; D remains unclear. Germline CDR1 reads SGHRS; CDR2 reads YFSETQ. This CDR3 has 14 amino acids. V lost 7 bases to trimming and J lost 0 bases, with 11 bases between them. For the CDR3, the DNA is TGCGCCAGCGGTCCTATGAACTCCTACAATGAGCAGTTCTTC. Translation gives CASGPMNSYNEQFF.

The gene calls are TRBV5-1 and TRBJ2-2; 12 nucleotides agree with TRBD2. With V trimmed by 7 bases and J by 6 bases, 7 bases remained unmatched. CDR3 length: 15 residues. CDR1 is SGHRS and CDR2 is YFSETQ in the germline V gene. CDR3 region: CASQELAGGPGELFF. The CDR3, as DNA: TGCGCCAGCCAAGAGCTAGCGGGAGGGCCCGGGGAGCTGTTTTTT.

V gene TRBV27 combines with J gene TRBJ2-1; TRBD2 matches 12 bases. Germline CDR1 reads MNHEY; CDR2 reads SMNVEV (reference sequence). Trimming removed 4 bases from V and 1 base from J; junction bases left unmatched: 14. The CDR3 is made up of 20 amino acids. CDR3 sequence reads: CASSSSSGRAWVRSYNEQFF. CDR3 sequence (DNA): TGTGCCAGCAGTTCATCTAGCGGGAGGGCCTGGGTTAGATCCTACAATGAGCAGTTCTTC.

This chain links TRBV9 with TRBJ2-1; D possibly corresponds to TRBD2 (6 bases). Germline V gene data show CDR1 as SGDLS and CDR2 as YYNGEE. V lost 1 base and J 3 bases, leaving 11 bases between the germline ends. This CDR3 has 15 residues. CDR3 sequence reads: CASSVNGLFYNEQFF. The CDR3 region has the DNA TGTGCCAGCAGCGTAAACGGACTATTCTACAATGAGCAGTTCTTC.

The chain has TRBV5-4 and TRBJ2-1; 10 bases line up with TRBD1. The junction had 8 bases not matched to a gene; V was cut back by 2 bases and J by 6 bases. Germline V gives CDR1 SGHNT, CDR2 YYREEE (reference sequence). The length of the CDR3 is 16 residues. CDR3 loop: CASSFGGGQGVNEQFF. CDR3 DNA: TGTGCCAGCAGCTTTGGAGGAGGACAGGGGGTCAATGAGCAGTTCTTC. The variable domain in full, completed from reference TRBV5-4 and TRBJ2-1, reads ETGVTQSPTHLIKTRGQQVTLRCSSQSGHNTVSWYQQALGQGPQFIFQYYREEENGRGNFPPRFSGLQFPNYSSELNVNALELDDSALYLCASSFGGGQGVNEQFFGPGTRLTVL.

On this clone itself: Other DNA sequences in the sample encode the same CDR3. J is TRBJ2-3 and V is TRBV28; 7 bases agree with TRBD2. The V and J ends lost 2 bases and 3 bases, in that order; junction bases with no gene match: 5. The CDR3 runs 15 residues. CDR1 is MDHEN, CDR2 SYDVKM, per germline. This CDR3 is CASSLAGVGTDTQYF. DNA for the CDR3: TGTGCCAGCAGTTTAGCGGGAGTCGGTACAGATACGCAGTATTTT.

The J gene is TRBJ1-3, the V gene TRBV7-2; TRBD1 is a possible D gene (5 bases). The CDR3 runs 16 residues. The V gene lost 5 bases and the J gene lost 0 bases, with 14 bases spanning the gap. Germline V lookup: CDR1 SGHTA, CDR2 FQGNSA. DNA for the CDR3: TGTGCCAGCAGCCGACAGCCCCGAGTCTCTGGAAACACCATATATTTT. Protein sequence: CASSRQPRVSGNTIYF.

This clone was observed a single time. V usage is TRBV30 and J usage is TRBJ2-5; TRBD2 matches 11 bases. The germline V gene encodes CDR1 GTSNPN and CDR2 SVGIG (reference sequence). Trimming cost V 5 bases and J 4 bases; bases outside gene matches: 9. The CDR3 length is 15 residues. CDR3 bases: TGTGCCTGGGATACGGGACTAGCGGCGGGAGAGACCCAGTACTTC. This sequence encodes CAWDTGLAAGETQYF.

CDR3 protein: CASTDSGRAFHEQYF. The CDR3 region has the DNA TGTGCCAGCACCGATAGCGGGAGGGCCTTCCACGAGCAGTACTTC. This chain uses TRBV5-6 with TRBJ2-7; 11 bases match TRBD2. The CDR3 is 15 amino acids. J was trimmed by 5 bases and V by 6 bases; bases with no gene match: 10. Germline V lookup: CDR1 SGHDT, CDR2 YYEEEE.

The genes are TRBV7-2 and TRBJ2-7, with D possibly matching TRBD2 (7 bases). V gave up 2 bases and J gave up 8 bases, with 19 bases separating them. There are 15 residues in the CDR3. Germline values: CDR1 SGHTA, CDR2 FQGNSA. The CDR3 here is CASSLLGGGTYQQYF. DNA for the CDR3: TGTGCCAGCAGCTTATTAGGGGGAGGGACATACCAGCAGTACTTC.

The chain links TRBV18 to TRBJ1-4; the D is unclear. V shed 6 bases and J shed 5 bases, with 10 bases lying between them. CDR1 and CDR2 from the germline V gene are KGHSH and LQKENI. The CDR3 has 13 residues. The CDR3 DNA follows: TGTGCCAGCTCCCGCGCCGCGAATGAAAAACTGTTTTTT. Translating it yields CASSRAANEKLFF.

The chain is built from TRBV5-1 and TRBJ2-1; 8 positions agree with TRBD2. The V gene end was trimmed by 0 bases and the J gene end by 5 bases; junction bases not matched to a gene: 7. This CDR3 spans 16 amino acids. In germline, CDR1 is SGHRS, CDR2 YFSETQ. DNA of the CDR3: TGCGCCAGCAGCTTGGAGTCGGCGGGGGGTAACAATGAGCAGTTCTTC. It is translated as CASSLESAGGNNEQFF.

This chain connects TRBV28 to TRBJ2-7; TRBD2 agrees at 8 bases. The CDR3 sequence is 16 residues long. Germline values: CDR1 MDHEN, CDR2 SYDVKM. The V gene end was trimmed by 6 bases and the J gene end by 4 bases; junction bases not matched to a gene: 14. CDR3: CASSGLALHAGYEQYF. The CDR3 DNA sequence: TGTGCCAGCAGCGGACTAGCCCTTCACGCCGGTTACGAGCAGTACTTC.

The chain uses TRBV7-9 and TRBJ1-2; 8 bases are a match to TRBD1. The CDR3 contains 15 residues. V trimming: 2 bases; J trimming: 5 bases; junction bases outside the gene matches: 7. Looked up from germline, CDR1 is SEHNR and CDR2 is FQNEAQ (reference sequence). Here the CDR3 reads CASSLMGQEVYGYTF. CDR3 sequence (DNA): TGTGCCAGCAGCTTAATGGGACAGGAAGTATATGGCTACACCTTC. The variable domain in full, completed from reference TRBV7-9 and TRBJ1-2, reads DTGVSQNPRHKITKRGQNVTFRCDPISEHNRLYWYRQTLGQGPEFLTYFQNEAQLEKSRLLSDRFSAERPKGSFSTLEIQRTEQGDSAMYLCASSLMGQEVYGYTFGSGTRLTVV.

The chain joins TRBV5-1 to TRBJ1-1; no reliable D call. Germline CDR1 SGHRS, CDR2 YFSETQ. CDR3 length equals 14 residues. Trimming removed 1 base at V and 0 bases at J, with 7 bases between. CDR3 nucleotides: TGCGCCAGCAGCTTGCTACGGTTGAACACTGAAGCTTTCTTT. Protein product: CASSLLRLNTEAFF.

In DNA form, the CDR3 reads TGTGCCAGCAGCCCGGCGGACACCTTAAACAATGAGCAGTTCTTC. It encodes CASSPADTLNNEQFF. The chain joins TRBV5-4 to TRBJ2-1; the D gene is possibly TRBD1 (5 bases). The CDR3 consists of 15 residues. V lost 4 bases to trimming and J lost 5 bases, with 16 bases between them. Germline assignment: CDR1 SGHNT and CDR2 YYREEE (reference sequence).

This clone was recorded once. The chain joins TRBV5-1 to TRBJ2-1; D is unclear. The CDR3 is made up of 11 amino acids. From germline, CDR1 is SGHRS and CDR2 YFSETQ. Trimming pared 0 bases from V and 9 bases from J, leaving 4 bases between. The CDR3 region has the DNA TGCGCCAGCAGCTTGGAGGTTGAGCAGTTCTTC. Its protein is CASSLEVEQFF.

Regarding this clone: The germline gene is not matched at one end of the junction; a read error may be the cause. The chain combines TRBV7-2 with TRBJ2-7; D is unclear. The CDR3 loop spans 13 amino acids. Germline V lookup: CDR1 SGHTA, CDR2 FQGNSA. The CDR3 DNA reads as TGTGCCAGCAGCATAGCCCTCTCCTACGAGCAGTACTTC. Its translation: CASSIALSYEQYF.

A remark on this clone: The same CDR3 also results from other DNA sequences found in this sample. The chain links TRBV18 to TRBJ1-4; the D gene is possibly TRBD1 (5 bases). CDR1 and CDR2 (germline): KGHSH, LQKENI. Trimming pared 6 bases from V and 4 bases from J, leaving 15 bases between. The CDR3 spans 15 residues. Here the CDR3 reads CASSPLGAGNEKLFF. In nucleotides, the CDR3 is TGTGCCAGCTCTCCCCTCGGGGCGGGTAATGAAAAACTGTTTTTT.

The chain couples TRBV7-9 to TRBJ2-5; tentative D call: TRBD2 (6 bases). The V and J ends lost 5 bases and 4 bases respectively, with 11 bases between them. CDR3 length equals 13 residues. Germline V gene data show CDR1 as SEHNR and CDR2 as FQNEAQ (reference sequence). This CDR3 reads CASSKKGGETQYF. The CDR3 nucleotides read TGTGCCAGCAGCAAGAAGGGAGGAGAGACCCAGTACTTC.

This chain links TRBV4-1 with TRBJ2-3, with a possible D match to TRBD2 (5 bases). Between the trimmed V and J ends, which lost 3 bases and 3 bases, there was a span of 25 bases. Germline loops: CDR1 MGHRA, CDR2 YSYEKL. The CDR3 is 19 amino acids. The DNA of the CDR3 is TGCGCCAGCAGCCATCTGTTAGGCGGCCCCCTTGGAGGTACAGATACGCAGTATTTT. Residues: CASSHLLGGPLGGTDTQYF.

The CDR3 reads CASSRPGPSYEQYF. Here the CDR3 DNA reads TGTGCCAGCAGCCGACCGGGACCCTCCTACGAGCAGTACTTC. The chain combines TRBV6-5 with TRBJ2-7, with D possibly called TRBD1 or TRBD2 (5 bases each). CDR1 MNHEY and CDR2 SVGAGI come from the germline V gene. The CDR3 spans 14 residues. Trimming stripped 6 bases from V and 0 bases from J, with 12 bases between.

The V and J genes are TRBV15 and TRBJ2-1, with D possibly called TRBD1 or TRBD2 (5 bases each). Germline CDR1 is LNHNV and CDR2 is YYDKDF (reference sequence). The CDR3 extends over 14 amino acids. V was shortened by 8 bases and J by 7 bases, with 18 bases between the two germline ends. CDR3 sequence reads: CATSGTYSLNEQFF. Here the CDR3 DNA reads TGTGCCACCTCCGGGACCTACTCGTTAAATGAGCAGTTCTTC.